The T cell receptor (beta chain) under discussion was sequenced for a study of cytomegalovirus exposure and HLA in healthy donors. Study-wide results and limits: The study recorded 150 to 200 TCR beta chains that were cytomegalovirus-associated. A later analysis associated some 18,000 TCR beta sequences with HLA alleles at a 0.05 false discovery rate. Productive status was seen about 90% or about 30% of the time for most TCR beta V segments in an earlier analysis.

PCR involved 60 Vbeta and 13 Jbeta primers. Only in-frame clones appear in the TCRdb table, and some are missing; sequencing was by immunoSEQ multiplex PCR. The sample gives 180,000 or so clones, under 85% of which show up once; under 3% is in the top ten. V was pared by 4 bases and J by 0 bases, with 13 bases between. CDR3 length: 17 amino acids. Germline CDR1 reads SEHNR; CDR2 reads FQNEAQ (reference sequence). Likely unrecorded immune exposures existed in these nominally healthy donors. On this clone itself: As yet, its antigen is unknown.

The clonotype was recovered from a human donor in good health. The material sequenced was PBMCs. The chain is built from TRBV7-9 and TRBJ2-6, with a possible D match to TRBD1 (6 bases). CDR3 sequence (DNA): TGTGCCAGCAGCTCCGGGGACACCGGCTCTGGGGCCAACGTCCTGACTTTC. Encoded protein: CASSSGDTGSGANVLTF. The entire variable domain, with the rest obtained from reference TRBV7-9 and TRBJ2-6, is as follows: DTGVSQNPRHKITKRGQNVTFRCDPISEHNRLYWYRQTLGQGPEFLTYFQNEAQLEKSRLLSDRFSAERPKGSFSTLEIQRTEQGDSAMYLCASSSGDTGSGANVLTFGAGSRLTVL.